Listed below are T cell receptor beta chains from one sample, sequenced in a study of cytomegalovirus exposure and HLA in healthy donors. Some clones are missing from TCRdb's copy, which holds only in-frame ones; the method was immunoSEQ multiplex PCR. The repertoire holds approximately 210,000 clones, with 75% to 85% as singletons. Source material: PBMCs. Receptor source: a woman between 45 and 65 years old in good health and CMV-seronegative. The CDR3 runs from the conserved cysteine through the conserved F or W. A D gene is named only where the DNA matches it firmly. Clone size, where shown, is once, few, many, or a class for clones that have expanded.

TRBJ2-1 TRBV7-9 - TRBD1 TGTGCCAGCAGCTTCCCGACAGGGTACAATGAGCAGTTCTTC CASSFPTGYNEQFF
TRBJ2-7 TRBV5-1 - TRBD1 TGCGCCAGCAGCTCTCAGACAGGGACCTACGAGCAGTACTTC CASSSQTGTYEQYF
TRBJ2-1 TRBV7-2 - TRBD2 TGTGCCAGCAGCTTATTTGAGGGTAGCGGGGTCTACAATGAGCAGTTCTTC CASSLFEGSGVYNEQFF
TRBJ1-5 TRBV19 - - TGTGCCAGTAGTATAGTAGCAGGGGGCAATCAGCCCCAGCATTTT CASSIVAGGNQPQHF
TRBJ2-1 TRBV4-2 - TRBD2 TGTGCCAGCAGCCAAGAAACTAGCGCCTACAATGAGCAGTTCTTC CASSQETSAYNEQFF
TRBJ2-1 TRBV11-2 - - TGTGCCAGCAGCTCCCTTACCTACAATGAGCAGTTCTTC CASSSLTYNEQFF
TRBJ2-1 TRBV9 - - TGTGCCAGCAGCGTACGGTGGGGAGGGGGGAACAATGAGCAGTTCTTC CASSVRWGGGNNEQFF
TRBJ1-5 TRBV2 - - TGTGCCAGCAGTGAGTCGGGGGGCCCGAGCAATCAGCCCCAGCATTTT CASSESGGPSNQPQHF
TRBJ1-6 TRBV7-2 few TRBD1 TGTGCCAGCAGCCTAACAGGGGGCGCAAAAGGGACTAATTCACCCCTCCACTTT CASSLTGGAKGTNSPLHF
TRBJ2-1 TRBV9 - TRBD2 TGTGCCAGCAGCGTAGAAGTAGCGGGGTCTCGGCAGTTCTTC CASSVEVAGSRQFF
TRBJ1-1 TRBV6-6 - TRBD1 TGTGCCAGCTTATATCCGGGACAGGGAATCGGGACTGAAGCTTTCTTT CASLYPGQGIGTEAFF
TRBJ1-1 TRBV6-5 - - TGTGCCAGCAGTTACTCGAGTAAAACCCCGACTCTCATCTTT CASSYSSKTPTLIF
TRBJ2-1 TRBV27 - TRBD2 TGTGCCAGCAGTTCGTGGACTAGCGGGAGTAATGAGCAGTTCTTC CASSSWTSGSNEQFF
TRBJ1-4 TRBV2 - - TGTGCCAGCAGTTCGGGAGCCCTCGAAAAACTGTTTTTT CASSSGALEKLFF
TRBJ1-2 TRBV7-9 - - TGTGCCAGCAGCTTAATTGAGGGCACCGGTGGCTACACCTTC CASSLIEGTGGYTF
TRBJ1-2 TRBV7-8 - - TGTGCCAGCAGCTTAGATACTAACTATGGCTACACCTTC CASSLDTNYGYTF
TRBJ1-3 TRBV19 - - TGTGCCAGTAGTATAAAGGCAGGTAACTCTGGAAACACCATATATTTT CASSIKAGNSGNTIYF
TRBJ1-3 TRBV7-6 - - TGTGCCAGCAGCTTGCAGGGGCGCTGGGGAAACACCATATATTTT CASSLQGRWGNTIYF
TRBJ2-1 TRBV6-6 few TRBD1 TGTGCCAGCAATAGGGACAGCCTCTACAATGAGCAGTTCTTC CASNRDSLYNEQFF
TRBJ1-1 TRBV27 - - TGTGCCAGCAGTGGAGACTGGAACACTGAAGCTTTCTTT CASSGDWNTEAFF
TRBJ1-1 TRBV11-2 - - TGTGCCAGCAGCAAGTCCGGGAACACTGAAGCTTTCTTT CASSKSGNTEAFF
TRBJ2-1 TRBV18 - TRBD2 TGTGCCAGCTCCCCCTCGCGGGAGGAAGGGCATGAGCAGTTCTTC CASSPSREEGHEQFF
TRBJ2-5 TRBV7-6 - TRBD2 TGTGCCAGCAGCAAGGGCTCAGGATGGACTAGCGGGAGGGAAGATCGTAAGGAGACCCAGTACTTC CASSKGSGWTSGREDRKETQYF
TRBJ1-3 TRBV5-1 - - TGCGCCAGCAGTGAATGGGTAGGGAGCTCTGGAAACACCATATATTTT CASSEWVGSSGNTIYF
TRBJ1-4 TRBV6-5 few - TGTGCCAGCAGTCCCGGGAGGAGGGGAGGAGAAAAACTGTTTTTT CASSPGRRGGEKLFF
TRBJ2-7 TRBV29-1 - TRBD2 TGCAGCGTTGAAGTAGCCGGACTAGCGGGGTACGAGCAGTACTTC CSVEVAGLAGYEQYF
TRBJ2-5 TRBV18 - TRBD1 TGTGCCAGCTCACCAGGGACAGAAACTCGGGAGACCCAGTACTTC CASSPGTETRETQYF
TRBJ1-5 TRBV10-3 - TRBD1 TGTGCCATCAGCCCGACAGGGGATCAGCCCCAGCATTTT CAISPTGDQPQHF
TRBJ2-2 TRBV14 - - TGTGCCAGCAGCTCGGGAGTGAACACCGGGGAGCTGTTTTTT CASSSGVNTGELFF
TRBJ2-1 TRBV7-9 - - TGTGCCAGCAGCTTAGTGGGGGCGCCTAGCAATGAGCAGTTCTTC CASSLVGAPSNEQFF